This passage covers 29 T cell receptor beta chains from one sample sequenced in a study of T cell repertoires in cytomegalovirus infection. The antigens of these receptors remain unknown. TCRdb called the reads again in MiXCR, with one record for every CDR3 protein. The sample shows under 350,000 distinct CDR3 sequences, around 20% of them seen only once. The starting material was cultured PBMCs, obtained from culture after CMV antigen stimulation. These TCRs come from a human donor in good health (CMV status not recorded). Some clones in this sample may be carry-over from other donors' samples.

This chain links TRBV4-3 with TRBJ1-5, with D possibly being TRBD1 (5 bases). The CDR3 covers 15 residues. Trimming removed 0 bases from V and 1 base from J, with 7 bases in between. Germline CDR1 reads LGHNA; CDR2 reads YSLEER. CDR3 DNA sequence: TGCGCCAGCAGCCAAGAATCAGGGAGCAATCAGCCCCAGCATTTT. It specifies CASSQESGSNQPQHF.

The V and J genes are TRBV7-2 and TRBJ2-1; D ambiguous. The V end lost 6 bases, the J end lost 6 bases, and 15 bases lay between the germline ends. The CDR3 totals 14 residues. The germline gives CDR1 SGHTA, CDR2 FQGNSA. The CDR3 DNA reads as TGTGCCAGCAGTCGTACACAGATAAGCAATGAGCAGTTCTTC. Its translation: CASSRTQISNEQFF.

This clonotype was found once. The chain recombines TRBV12-3 or TRBV12-4 with TRBJ2-3; no firm D call. Deletions cut 3 bases from V and 2 bases from J, with 9 bases between. The CDR3 is 14 residues long. CDR3 amino acids: CASSFRGFTDTQYF. The CDR3 DNA reads as TGTGCCAGCAGTTTTAGAGGATTCACAGATACGCAGTATTTT.

Many counts were recorded for this clonotype. The chain employs TRBV7-2 and TRBJ2-3; 9 bases agree with TRBD2. The J segment lost 0 bases and the V segment lost 5 bases, leaving 6 bases of the junction unmatched. CDR1 is SGHTA and CDR2 is FQGNSA in the germline V gene. There are 16 residues in the CDR3. Here the CDR3 DNA reads TGTGCCAGCAGCCCACCTAGCGGGGCTAGCACAGATACGCAGTATTTT. As protein: CASSPPSGASTDTQYF.

This clonotype was observed a few times. V gene TRBV20-1 combines with J gene TRBJ2-7; tentative D call: TRBD1 (7 bases). The V gene's germline CDR1 is DFQATT and CDR2 SNEGSKA (reference sequence). The CDR3 is 16 residues long. V was cut by 6 bases and J by 3 bases, with 24 bases left in between. The CDR3 here is CSADRLAGQEGYEQYF. The CDR3 DNA is TGCAGTGCCGACCGCCTCGCAGGACAGGAGGGCTACGAGCAGTACTTC.

The chain joins TRBV6-2 or TRBV6-3 to TRBJ2-1; 12 positions match TRBD2. The CDR3 is 21 amino acids. After removal of 5 bases from V and 0 bases from J, the junction contained 17 bases not matched to a gene. Germline CDR1 is MNHEY and CDR2 is SVGEGT. In DNA form, the CDR3 reads TGTGCCAGCAGTCTTACTAGCGGGAGGCCCCGGGCAGAGAGCTCCTACAATGAGCAGTTCTTC. It specifies CASSLTSGRPRAESSYNEQFF.

As regards this clonotype: One end of the junction varies from germline; a read error may be responsible. V is TRBV7-7 and J is TRBJ2-1; D gene uncertain. CDR3 length: 15 residues. Germline V gene sequence: CDR1 SSHAT, CDR2 FNYEAQ (reference sequence). Here the CDR3 DNA reads TGTGCTAGCAGCTTATCGGCCTCGCAATACAATGAGCAGTTCTTC. Protein product: CASSLSASQYNEQFF.

This clonotype was seen only a few times. The rearrangement uses TRBV13 and TRBJ2-1; 12 nucleotides match TRBD2. The CDR3 is 15 amino acids. Germline CDR1 is PRHDT and CDR2 is FYEKMQ (reference sequence). V was clipped by 1 base and J by 9 bases; unmatched bases: 4. CDR3 nucleotide sequence: TGTGCCAGCAGCTTAGTCCTAGCGGGAGGGGTTGAGCAGTTCTTC. Encoded protein: CASSLVLAGGVEQFF.

V and J are TRBV10-3 and TRBJ1-5, with 7 bases fitting TRBD1. V trimming: 10 bases; J trimming: 6 bases; junction bases outside the gene matches: 12. CDR3 length equals 14 residues. From germline, CDR1 is ENHRY and CDR2 SYGVKD. CDR3 loop: CATQDDRVGQPQHF. In DNA, the CDR3 is TGTGCCACCCAGGACGACAGGGTGGGTCAGCCCCAGCATTTT.

The table lists this clonotype with many counts. This rearrangement joins TRBV7-2 to TRBJ2-7; no clear D. V was shortened by 5 bases and J by 3 bases, with 8 bases between the two germline ends. This CDR3 spans 12 amino acids. Germline loops: CDR1 SGHTA, CDR2 FQGNSA. The CDR3 region has the DNA TGTGCCAGCAGCAACCCCGGCTACGAGCAGTACTTC. The encoded protein is CASSNPGYEQYF.

This rearrangement joins TRBV10-3 to TRBJ2-7, with 9 bases that match TRBD2. This CDR3 region has 15 residues. Germline V gene sequence: CDR1 ENHRY, CDR2 SYGVKD. V was pared by 10 bases and J by 0 bases, with 10 bases of the junction left unmatched. CDR3 DNA sequence: TGTGCCACCTACTCGCGGGAGGGCAGCTCCTACGAGCAGTACTTC. It is translated as CATYSREGSSYEQYF.

This clonotype has more than one count but fewer than ten. The V gene is TRBV7-2, the J gene TRBJ2-1; 8 bases fit TRBD2. V lost 5 bases to trimming and J lost 2 bases; unmatched junction nucleotides: 29. Germline V gives CDR1 SGHTA, CDR2 FQGNSA. This CDR3 contains 23 residues. The CDR3 reads CASSPRRPRGGSSGSDPYNEQFF. The DNA of the CDR3 is TGTGCCAGCAGCCCTAGAAGACCGAGGGGGGGGTCCAGCGGGAGCGACCCCTACAATGAGCAGTTCTTC.

A few counts support this clonotype. This chain joins TRBV6-2 or TRBV6-3 and TRBJ2-1, with D perhaps TRBD2 (5 bases). This CDR3 spans 13 amino acids. V lost 6 bases and J lost 6, with 12 bases in between. The V gene's germline CDR1 is MNHEY and CDR2 SVGEGT. CDR3 in DNA: TGTGCCAGCAGCATGGACTCTCGCAATGAGCAGTTCTTC. Encoded protein: CASSMDSRNEQFF.

This clonotype was seen a handful of times. The chain recombines TRBV4-1 with TRBJ2-7; 10 bases line up with TRBD2. The CDR3 is 13 amino acids. Germline trimming cut 4 bases from V and 6 bases from J; bases unmatched to any gene: 3. Looked up from germline, CDR1 is MGHRA and CDR2 is YSYEKL. The CDR3, as DNA: TGCGCCAGCAGCCTGGGACTAGCGCCCGAGCAGTACGTC. Translating gives CASSLGLAPEQYV.

This rearrangement joins TRBV19 to TRBJ2-5; no definite D call. This CDR3 spans 14 amino acids. V was clipped by 5 bases and J by 1 base, with 11 bases between them. CDR1 and CDR2 (germline): LNHDA, SQIVND (reference sequence). The CDR3 here is CASSLLGGQETQYF. In DNA form, the CDR3 reads TGTGCCAGTAGTCTCCTCGGCGGCCAAGAGACCCAGTACTTC.

This clonotype showed up many times. The chain is built from TRBV7-2 and TRBJ2-1, with D possibly matching TRBD2 (7 bases). This CDR3 comprises 15 residues. Germline CDR1 SGHTA, CDR2 FQGNSA. Deletions cut 1 base from V and 6 bases from J, with 13 bases between. CDR3 protein: CASSLEAGEGNEQFF. The CDR3 DNA reads TGTGCCAGCAGCTTAGAGGCAGGGGAGGGCAATGAGCAGTTCTTC.

V usage is TRBV7-2 and J usage is TRBJ2-5; D is unresolved. The CDR3 contains 13 residues. Germline-derived CDR1 and CDR2 are SGHTA and FQGNSA. V dropped 1 base and J dropped 2 bases, with 5 bases sitting between them. The CDR3 DNA reads TGTGCCAGCAGCTTAGTGCGGCAAGAGACCCAGTACTTC. Protein product: CASSLVRQETQYF.

The chain recombines TRBV6-1 with TRBJ1-1; D possibly corresponds to TRBD1 (6 bases). The CDR3 runs 15 residues. V was pared by 0 bases and J by 2 bases, with 10 bases between. Germline V gives CDR1 MNHNS, CDR2 SASEGT. CDR3 sequence reads: CASSEAPGANTEAFF. For the CDR3, the DNA is TGTGCCAGCAGTGAAGCGCCAGGGGCTAACACTGAAGCTTTCTTT.

This chain joins TRBV12-3 or TRBV12-4 and TRBJ2-3; D gene uncertain. Trimming took 2 bases from V and 2 from J, leaving 11 bases between them. CDR3 length: 15 residues. The DNA for the CDR3 is TGTGCCAGCAGTTTATCTGGGGATGTCACAGATACGCAGTATTTT. Amino acid sequence: CASSLSGDVTDTQYF.

The sample holds many counts of this clonotype. The chain combines TRBV7-2 with TRBJ1-5; D gene unclear. V was shortened by 5 bases and J by 3 bases, with 8 bases between the two germline ends. The CDR3 has 13 residues. Germline V lookup: CDR1 SGHTA, CDR2 FQGNSA. In DNA form, the CDR3 reads TGTGCCAGCAGCCCCGGGAACAATCAGCCCCAGCATTTT. Amino acid sequence: CASSPGNNQPQHF.

This clonotype has at least ten counts. The junction does not match germline at one end; this may be a read error. V is TRBV20-1 and J is TRBJ2-1; D remains ambiguous. CDR1 is DFQATT and CDR2 is SNEGSKA in the germline V gene (reference sequence). CDR3 length: 9 amino acids. The CDR3 DNA reads TGCAGTGCTAGAGATAGACTTAGGTTC. This sequence encodes CSARDRLRF.

This rearrangement joins TRBV12-3 or TRBV12-4 to TRBJ2-2; no reliable D call. The CDR3 has 12 amino acids. V lost 4 bases and J lost 6, with 6 bases in between. CDR3 DNA sequence: TGTGCCAGCAGTTCCCCCGCCGGGGAGCTGTTTTTT. Amino acid sequence: CASSSPAGELFF.

The chain joins TRBV27 to TRBJ2-2, with D possibly TRBD1 on 5 matching bases. Trimming removed 4 bases from V and 0 bases from J, with 12 bases in between. The CDR3 consists of 16 residues. Germline loops: CDR1 MNHEY, CDR2 SMNVEV (reference sequence). The CDR3 region has the DNA TGTGCCAGCAGTTCCCGGACACATTCGAACACCGGGGAGCTGTTTTTT. Protein: CASSSRTHSNTGELFF.

This chain uses TRBV6-5 with TRBJ1-2; D gene ambiguous. V was shortened by 2 bases and J by 5 bases, with 15 bases between the two germline ends. The CDR3 consists of 15 residues. CDR1 is MNHEY and CDR2 is SVGAGI in the germline V gene. CDR3: CASSYLGSTTYGYTF. The CDR3 DNA follows: TGTGCCAGCAGTTACCTTGGCAGCACTACTTATGGCTACACCTTC.

This clonotype was counted a single time. The J gene is TRBJ1-1, the V gene TRBV4-1; perhaps TRBD1 as D (5 bases). This CDR3 contains 16 residues. Per germline, CDR1 MGHRA and CDR2 YSYEKL. The V and J ends lost 1 base and 3 bases respectively, with 15 bases between them. The CDR3 DNA reads as TGCGCCAGCAGCCAAGGTTTGCGGGGGGTTTACACTGAAGCTTTCTTT. It is translated as CASSQGLRGVYTEAFF.

Points on this clonotype: A much larger clone is a single base away; this may be a read error. V is TRBV7-2 and J is TRBJ1-2; perhaps TRBD1 as D (5 bases). The germline V gene encodes CDR1 SGHTA and CDR2 FQGNSA. This CDR3 has 13 amino acids. The CDR3 DNA follows: TGTGCCAACAGCCCGGGGACGGGCTATGGCTACACCTTC. As protein: CANSPGTGYGYTF.

This clonotype showed up just a few times. The chain has TRBV2 and TRBJ2-1; D is undetermined. CDR3 length: 13 amino acids. Trimming removed 3 bases at V and 7 bases at J, with 10 bases between. The V gene's germline CDR1 is SNHLY and CDR2 FYNNEI. Written as DNA, the CDR3 is TGTGCCAGCAGTGAGCCAGGAAGGAATGAGCAGTTCTTC. Translated: CASSEPGRNEQFF.

In this sample, this clonotype turned up a few times. V gene TRBV6-6 combines with J gene TRBJ1-4; maybe TRBD1 (5 bases). Germline CDR1 is MNHNY and CDR2 is SVGAGI (reference sequence). The germline V and J ends were trimmed by 2 bases and 8 bases, with 15 bases remaining between them. The CDR3 length is 15 residues. CDR3 sequence (DNA): TGTGCCAGCAGTTACGGTGGGGGAATTGAAGAAAAACTGTTTTTT. This codes for CASSYGGGIEEKLFF.

This clonotype has ten or more counts. The V gene is TRBV12-3 or TRBV12-4, the J gene TRBJ2-1, with 10 positions matching TRBD2. V lost 4 bases and J lost 8; bases outside the gene matches: 11. The CDR3 is made up of 16 amino acids. CDR3 bases: TGTGCCAGCAGTTGTTTAAGCGGGAGGGCCCTCGATGAGCAGTTCTTC. It translates to CASSCLSGRALDEQFF.